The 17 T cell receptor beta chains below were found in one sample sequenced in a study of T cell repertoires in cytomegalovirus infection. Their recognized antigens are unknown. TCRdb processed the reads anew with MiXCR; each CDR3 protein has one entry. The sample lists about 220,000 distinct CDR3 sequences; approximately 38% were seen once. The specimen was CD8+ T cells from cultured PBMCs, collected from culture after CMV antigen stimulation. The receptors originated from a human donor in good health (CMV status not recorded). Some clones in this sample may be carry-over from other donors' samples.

DNA for the CDR3: TGTGCCAGCATACCTGGGGACGGTGTTTTTGGGGGCACTGAAGCTTTCTTT. This encodes CASIPGDGVFGGTEAFF. J is TRBJ1-1 and V is TRBV6-5; perhaps TRBD1 as D (5 bases). The CDR3 runs to 17 residues. Between the trimmed V and J ends, which lost 7 bases and 4 bases, there was a span of 25 bases. Germline CDR1 reads MNHEY; CDR2 reads SVGAGI.

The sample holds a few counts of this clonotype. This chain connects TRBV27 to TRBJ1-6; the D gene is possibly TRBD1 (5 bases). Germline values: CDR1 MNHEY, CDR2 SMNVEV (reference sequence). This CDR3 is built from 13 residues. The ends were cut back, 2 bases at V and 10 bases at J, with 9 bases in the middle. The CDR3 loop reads CASSLQGNSPLHF. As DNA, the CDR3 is TGTGCCAGCAGTTTACAGGGAAACTCACCCCTCCACTTT.

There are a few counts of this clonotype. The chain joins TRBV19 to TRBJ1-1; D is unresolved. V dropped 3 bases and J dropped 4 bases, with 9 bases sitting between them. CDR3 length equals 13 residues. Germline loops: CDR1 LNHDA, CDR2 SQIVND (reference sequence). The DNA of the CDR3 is TGTGCCAGTAGTATGTTGGGTGCCACTGAAGCTTTCTTT. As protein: CASSMLGATEAFF.

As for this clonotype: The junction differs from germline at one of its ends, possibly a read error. In nucleotides, the CDR3 is TGTGCCAGCTGTTTATCTACCGTTGGGGTTCCCTATGGCTACACCTTC. Residues: CASCLSTVGVPYGYTF. The chain employs TRBV27 and TRBJ1-2, with D hard to call. Germline V gene lookup returns CDR1 MNHEY and CDR2 SMNVEV (reference sequence). CDR3 length: 16 residues.

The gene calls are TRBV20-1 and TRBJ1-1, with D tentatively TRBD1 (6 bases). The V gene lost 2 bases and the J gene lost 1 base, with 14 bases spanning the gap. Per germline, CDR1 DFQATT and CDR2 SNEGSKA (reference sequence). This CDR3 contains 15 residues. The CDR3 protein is CSARRGGIANTEAFF. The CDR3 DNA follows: TGCAGTGCTAGACGAGGGGGAATAGCGAACACTGAAGCTTTCTTT.

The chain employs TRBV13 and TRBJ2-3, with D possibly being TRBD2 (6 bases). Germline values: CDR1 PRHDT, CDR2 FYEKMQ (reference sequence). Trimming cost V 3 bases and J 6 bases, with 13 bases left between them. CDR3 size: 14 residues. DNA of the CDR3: TGTGCCAGCAGCTTGCCGGGACTGAGGGATACGCAGTATTTT. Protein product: CASSLPGLRDTQYF. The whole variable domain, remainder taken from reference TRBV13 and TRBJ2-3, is AAGVIQSPRHLIKEKRETATLKCYPIPRHDTVYWYQQGPGQDPQFLISFYEKMQSDKGSIPDRFSAQQFSDYHSELNMSSLELGDSALYFCASSLPGLRDTQYFGPGTRLTVL.

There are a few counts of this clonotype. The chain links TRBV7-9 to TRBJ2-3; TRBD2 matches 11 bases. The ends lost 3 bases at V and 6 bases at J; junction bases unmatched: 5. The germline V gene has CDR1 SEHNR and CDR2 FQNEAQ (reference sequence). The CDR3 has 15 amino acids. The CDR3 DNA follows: TGTGCCAGCAGCTTCCTAGCGGGAGGAGGGGATACGCAGTATTTT. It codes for CASSFLAGGGDTQYF.

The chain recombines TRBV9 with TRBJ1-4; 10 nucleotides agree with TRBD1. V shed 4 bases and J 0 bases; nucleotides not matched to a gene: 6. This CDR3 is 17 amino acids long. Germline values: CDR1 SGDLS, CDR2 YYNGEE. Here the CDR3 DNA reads TGTGCCAGCAGCCCCGGGACAGGGGTTTCAACTAATGAAAAACTGTTTTTT. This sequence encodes CASSPGTGVSTNEKLFF.

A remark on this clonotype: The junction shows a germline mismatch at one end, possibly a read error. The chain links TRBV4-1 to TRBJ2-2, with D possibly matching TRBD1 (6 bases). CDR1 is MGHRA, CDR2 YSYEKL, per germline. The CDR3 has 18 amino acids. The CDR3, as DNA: TGTGCCAGCAGCCAAGGGATACAGGGTGGGGTTGTCACCGGGGAGCTGTTTTTT. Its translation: CASSQGIQGGVVTGELFF.

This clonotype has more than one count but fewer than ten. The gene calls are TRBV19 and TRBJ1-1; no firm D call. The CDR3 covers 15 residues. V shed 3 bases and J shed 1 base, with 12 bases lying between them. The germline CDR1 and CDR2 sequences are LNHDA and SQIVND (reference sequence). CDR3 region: CASSIGEHSNTEAFF. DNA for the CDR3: TGTGCCAGTAGTATCGGGGAACACTCGAACACTGAAGCTTTCTTT.

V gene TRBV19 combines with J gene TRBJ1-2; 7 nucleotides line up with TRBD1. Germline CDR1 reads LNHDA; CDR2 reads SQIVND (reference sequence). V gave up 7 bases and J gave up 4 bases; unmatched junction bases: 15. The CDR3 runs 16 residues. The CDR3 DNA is TGTGCCAGTAACTTTGGGACAGCCCTAGGGAGCTATGGCTACACCTTC. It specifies CASNFGTALGSYGYTF.

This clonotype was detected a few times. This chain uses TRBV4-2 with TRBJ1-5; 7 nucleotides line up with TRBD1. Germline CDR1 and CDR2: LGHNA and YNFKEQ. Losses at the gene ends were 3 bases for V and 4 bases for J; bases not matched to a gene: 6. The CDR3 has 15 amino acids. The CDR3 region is CASSQVGTENQPQHF. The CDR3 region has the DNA TGTGCCAGCAGCCAGGTCGGGACAGAGAATCAGCCCCAGCATTTT.

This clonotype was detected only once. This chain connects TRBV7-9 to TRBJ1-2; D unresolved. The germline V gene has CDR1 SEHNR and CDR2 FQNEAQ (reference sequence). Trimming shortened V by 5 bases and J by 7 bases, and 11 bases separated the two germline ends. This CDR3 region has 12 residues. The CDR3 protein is CASSPGYLGYTF. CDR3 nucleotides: TGTGCCAGCAGCCCGGGATACCTTGGCTACACCTTC.

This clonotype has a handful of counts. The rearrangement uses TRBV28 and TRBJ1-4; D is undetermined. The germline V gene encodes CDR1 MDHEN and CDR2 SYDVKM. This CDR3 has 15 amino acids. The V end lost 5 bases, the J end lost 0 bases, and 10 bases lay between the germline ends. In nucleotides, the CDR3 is TGTGCCAGCAGTGGGCGGCTAGCAACTAATGAAAAACTGTTTTTT. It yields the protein CASSGRLATNEKLFF. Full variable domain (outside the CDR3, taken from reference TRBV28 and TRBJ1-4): DVKVTQSSRYLVKRTGEKVFLECVQDMDHENMFWYRQDPGLGLRLIYFSYDVKMKEKGDIPEGYSVSREKKERFSLILESASTNQTSMYLCASSGRLATNEKLFFGSGTQLSVL.

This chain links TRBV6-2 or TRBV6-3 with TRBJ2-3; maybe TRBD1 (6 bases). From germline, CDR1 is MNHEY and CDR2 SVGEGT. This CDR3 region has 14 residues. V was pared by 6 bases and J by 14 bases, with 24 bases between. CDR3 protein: CASSIDPPGTQRYF. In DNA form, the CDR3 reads TGTGCCAGCAGCATCGACCCGCCCGGGACACAGCGGTATTTT.

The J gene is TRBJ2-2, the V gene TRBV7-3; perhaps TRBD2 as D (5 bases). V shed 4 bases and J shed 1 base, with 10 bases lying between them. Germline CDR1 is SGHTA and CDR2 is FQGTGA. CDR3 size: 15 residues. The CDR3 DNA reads TGTGCCAGCAGCTCGGCCGGGGAGAACACCGGGGAGCTGTTTTTT. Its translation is CASSSAGENTGELFF.

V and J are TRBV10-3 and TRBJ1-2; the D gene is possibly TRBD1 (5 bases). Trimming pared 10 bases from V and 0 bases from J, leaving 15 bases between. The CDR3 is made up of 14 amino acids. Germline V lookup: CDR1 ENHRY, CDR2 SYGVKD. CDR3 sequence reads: CATFSDTPNYGYTF. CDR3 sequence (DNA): TGTGCCACCTTTTCGGACACCCCTAACTATGGCTACACCTTC.